This TCR beta chain was sequenced during a study of blood T cells in healthy people across ages (dated by TCRdb to the mid-2010s). Broadly, across the study: Template switching captured roughly one uniquely barcoded TCR beta cDNA molecule per two T cells in model experiments. To track age-related changes in TCR beta repertoire diversity, the study relied on deep sequencing normalized with unique cDNA molecular identifiers. Donors of different ages were randomly distributed across sequencing lanes to avoid experimental bias. Using the same blood draw, the study looked at two additional independent replicas of 1 million unique cDNA reads for two donors, one aged 18 to 30 and the other aged 80 or older. The donors were divided into four age groups: young (average approximately 17 years), middle-aged (about 40), aged (approximately 62) and long-lived (roughly 82). On the study overall, not on this receptor specifically: Estimates of total diversity from one million sequenced T cells were regarded as lower bounds and underestimates. The long-lived group showed more naive CD4+ T cells, fewer expanded clones and increased TCR diversity than the aged group, suggesting age selection. Observed TCR beta diversity per million T cells fell roughly linearly with age, and a significant reduction was already apparent by age around 40. The CMV infection status of donors was not known, potentially confounding age-related changes in expanded clonotypes. The percentage of naive T cells measured by flow cytometry correlated strongly with observed TCR beta diversity. Because profiling used bulk unsorted PBMCs, naive and antigen-experienced compartments could not be compared conclusively.

Systemically healthy Caucasian individuals from Russia, some 36 in total and aged about 6 to 95 years, were included as donors. Each donor gave ten milliliters of peripheral blood, drawn into EDTA-treated Vacutainer tubes. PBMCs were isolated by Ficoll-Paque density-gradient centrifugation, with at least 6 million obtained per sample. Trizol reagent was used to extract total RNA from PBMCs, with at least 5 micrograms per sample. Naive CD45RAhigh/CD27high T cell percentages were measured by flow cytometry on a PBMC aliquot from every donor. As for this clonotype: Its antigen target is currently unknown. No much larger clone exists at a distance of one base, and base qualities are not known.

Measured from the cysteine to the phenylalanine, the CDR3 is 11 residues long. The kept DNA is CDR3 alone, 33 bases in frame from the first base. Looking up the germline V gene (reference sequence) yields CDR1 DFQATT and CDR2 SNEGSKA. Receptor libraries were prepared by 5' RACE. Sequenced using an Illumina HiSeq 2500. A second PCR of roughly 6 to 11 cycles was run with a J-beta primer mix and a sample-barcoded 5' primer. A template-switch 5' adaptor carrying 12 random nucleotides introduced a unique molecular identifier onto each TCR beta cDNA molecule. At least 3 million CDR3-containing paired-end reads were obtained from each sample. First-strand cDNA synthesis was performed from all RNA using the Mint cDNA synthesis kit, with priming by a TRBC-specific oligonucleotide. After uracil-DNA glycosylase treatment, a first 18-cycle PCR used universal primers M1SS and BC2_uni_R on all cDNA. As for the authors' bioinformatics: For normalization, 1 million high-quality reads, each with a distinct molecular identifier, were randomly selected from each sample. Instead of being binned into consensus sequences, reads with shared molecular identifiers were discarded. MiTCR, run with a Q25 quality threshold and the strictest error-elimination algorithm, handled CDR3 identification, clonotype clustering and error correction. A nonparametric unseen species model with Euler transformation was used to estimate lower-bound total TCR beta diversity. TCRdb trimmed the raw reads at Q25, called clones with MiXCR and kept productive beta chains. Entries are consolidated by CDR3 protein sequence, retaining the most common genes and DNA. TCRdb, not the original authors, processed these V and J calls. The sample table lists hundreds of thousands of distinct CDR3 sequences, roughly three fifths of them with a count of one. About 26% of the sample is in the top ten clones.

The receptor chain draws on TRBV20-1 and TRBJ2-5, with an unclear D gene assignment. TRBJ2-7 matches the DNA end more closely, so the J call is doubtful. The sequence was collected from a man between 40 and 49 years old in good health. Sequencing used blood. The DNA sequence reads TGCAGTGCTGGACCGACCTACGAGCAGTACTTC. Its protein reads: CSAGPTYEQYF.